These 8 T cell receptor beta chains were all obtained from the same sample, sequenced in a study of blood T cell repertoires in COVID-19. The protocol was immunoSEQ multiplex PCR, while the TCRdb copy is restricted to in-frame clones and leaves out a portion. The sample has 74,000 or so clones; around 87% are singletons. The source material was peripheral blood. The origin of the receptors is a man between 45 and 60 years old with acute or convalescent COVID-19.

This chain links TRBV2 with TRBJ2-5, with 10 bases fitting TRBD1. V trimming: 11 bases; J trimming: 5 bases; junction bases outside the gene matches: 8. Germline CDR1 reads SNHLY; CDR2 reads FYNNEI. The CDR3 covers 13 residues. The CDR3 DNA reads as TGTGCCGGCCGACAGGGGGCGGGTGAGACCCAGTACTTC. It is translated as CAGRQGAGETQYF.

With respect to this clone: The junction and the germline gene differ at one end; a read error may be behind it. This rearrangement joins TRBV6-1 to TRBJ1-5; 8 nucleotides line up with TRBD1. Per germline, CDR1 MNHNS and CDR2 SASEGT. This CDR3 has 11 amino acids. The CDR3 reads CASSEEGDRSF. Here the CDR3 DNA reads TGTGCCAGCAGTGAAGAGGGGGACAGGTCCTTT.

V gene TRBV19 combines with J gene TRBJ2-1; D uncertain. Trimming cost V 7 bases and J 5 bases, with 15 bases left between them. CDR1 is LNHDA, CDR2 SQIVND, per germline (reference sequence). CDR3 length: 14 residues. CDR3 region: CASKDFRGDNEQFF. CDR3 in DNA: TGTGCCAGTAAGGATTTTCGCGGAGACAATGAGCAGTTCTTC.

The chain combines TRBV14 with TRBJ2-5; D not certain. Germline V gene sequence: CDR1 SGHDN, CDR2 FVKESK. CDR3 size: 16 residues. The ends were cut back, 4 bases at V and 7 bases at J, with 22 bases in the middle. In DNA, the CDR3 is TGTGCCAGCAGCCCCCCGGAGTCCGGAAGGCGTAGGACCCAGTACTTC. Protein product: CASSPPESGRRRTQYF.

The chain couples TRBV18 to TRBJ2-1, with 9 nucleotides matching TRBD1. The junction had 5 bases not matched to a gene; V was cut back by 2 bases and J by 6 bases. Germline assignment: CDR1 KGHSH and CDR2 LQKENI. This CDR3 is 15 amino acids long. In DNA, the CDR3 is TGTGCCAGCTCACCATGGGACAGGGTCATCAATGAGCAGTTCTTC. Translating gives CASSPWDRVINEQFF.

The V gene is TRBV6-1, the J gene TRBJ1-4; tentative D call: TRBD1 (5 bases). The germline gives CDR1 MNHNS, CDR2 SASEGT. V was cut by 0 bases and J by 2 bases, with 10 bases left in between. There are 16 residues in the CDR3. CDR3 sequence reads: CASSEAVGGTNEKLFF. In DNA form, the CDR3 reads TGTGCCAGCAGTGAAGCGGTGGGGGGTACTAATGAAAAACTGTTTTTT.

This chain uses TRBV2 with TRBJ2-7; D is ambiguous. V lost 6 bases, J lost 0 bases, and 3 bases lay in between. Germline V gene lookup returns CDR1 SNHLY and CDR2 FYNNEI. CDR3 length equals 11 residues. CDR3 residues: CASSLSYEQYV. CDR3 DNA sequence: TGTGCCAGCAGCCTCTCCTACGAGCAGTACGTC.

The chain combines TRBV4-3 with TRBJ1-4; D possibly corresponds to TRBD1 (5 bases). The CDR3 is 18 residues long. Germline assignment: CDR1 LGHNA and CDR2 YSLEER. V dropped 1 base and J dropped 7 bases, with 22 bases sitting between them. The CDR3, as DNA: TGCGCCAGCAGCCAAGGGGCGCGGGTTGGCAGGGAGGTTGAAAAACTGTTTTTT. Encoded protein: CASSQGARVGREVEKLFF.